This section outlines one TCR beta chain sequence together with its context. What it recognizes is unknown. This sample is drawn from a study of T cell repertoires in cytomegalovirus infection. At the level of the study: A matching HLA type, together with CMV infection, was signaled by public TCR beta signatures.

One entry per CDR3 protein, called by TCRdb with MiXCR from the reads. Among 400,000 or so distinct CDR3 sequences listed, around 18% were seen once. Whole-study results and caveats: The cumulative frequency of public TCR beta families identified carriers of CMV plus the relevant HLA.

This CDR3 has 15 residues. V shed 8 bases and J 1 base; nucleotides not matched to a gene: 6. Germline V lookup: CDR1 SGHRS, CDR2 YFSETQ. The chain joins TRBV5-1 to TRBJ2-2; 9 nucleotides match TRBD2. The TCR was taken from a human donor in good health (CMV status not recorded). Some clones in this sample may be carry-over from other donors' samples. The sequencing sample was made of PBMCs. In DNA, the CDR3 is TGCGCCAGTGATAGCGGGGGCCGGAACACCGGGGAGCTGTTTTTT. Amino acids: CASDSGGRNTGELFF.